This TCR beta chain was documented in a study of chemoradiotherapy in HPV16-positive cancers (dated by TCRdb to 2022 to 2024). Notes on the research overall: Functional T-cell assays on cells from a couple of HPV16-positive patients defined candidate HPV-specific T-cell clones and common TCR motifs. The study asked whether T-cell immunity to the HPV oncoproteins E6 and E7 changes during chemoradiotherapy and whether this immunity affects survival. Next, the candidate HPV-specific TCRs and motifs were followed in TCR repertoires from about 90 patients with HPV-related cancers.

As to this clone: Its antigen has not been determined. Per-base quality was not reported, and no clone a single base away is much larger than it.

What the authors observed across the whole study: Expansion of candidate HPV-specific clones and E7-related TCR motifs was observed in the tumor microenvironment during treatment, whereas no such expansion was observed for non-HPV-specific T cells. In HPV16-positive patients, expansion of HPV-responsive T cells during chemoradiotherapy was found to be associated with improved recurrence-free survival. The survival association was reported for HPV16-positive patients, and the functional definition of HPV-specific T cells was derived from only a couple of HPV16-positive patients.

CDR1 and CDR2 are read off the germline V gene as LGHNA and YSLEER. Trimming removed 0 bases from V and 3 bases from J, leaving 8 bases between the germline ends. The CDR3 numbers 14 residues from cysteine through phenylalanine. Solely the CDR3 DNA is kept, with 42 bases framed from the first base. The library was obtained by the immunoSEQ multiplex PCR assay. Held by TCRdb, this immuneACCESS table contains in-frame sequences only and omits some clones. Under half of the omission traces to an unresolved V gene where checked; the cause of the rest is unknown. The sample table contains roughly 2,100 clones; only one count was recorded for about four fifths of them. Of the sample, roughly 3.1% is held by the ten largest clones. Repertoires were sampled multiple times during chemoradiotherapy, which allowed clonal expansion in the tumor microenvironment to be followed.

The sequencing here drew on tumor tissue, taken from a patient who underwent chemoradiotherapy. The chain uses TRBV4-3 and TRBJ1-1; the D gene lacks a confident call. The source is a human donor with HPV-associated anogenital cancer. In nucleotide form, the sequence is TGCGCCAGCAGCCAAGATGGGGAGGACACTGAAGCTTTCTTT. This sequence encodes CASSQDGEDTEAFF.